This TCR beta chain was sequenced for a study of shared clonotypes between healthy human individuals. The study's findings and limits: Among the subsets, naive ones generally showed larger estimated richness than memory ones.

Comment on this clone: The antigen is not known. This same CDR3 is encoded by further DNA sequences in the sample.

The study ran the assay at deep level. Profiled with immunoSEQ multiplex PCR; TCRdb holds only in-frame clones, not every one. Here the sample spans some 2,400,000 clones, roughly 95% being singletons. Germline loops: CDR1 MNHNY, CDR2 SVGAGI (reference sequence). Trimming took off 2 bases at V and 1 base at J, with 7 bases between the two ends. This CDR3 is built from 14 residues. Study donors comprised healthy, HIV-negative adults devoid of recent acute infection or vaccination. Naive CD4+ cells were CD45RA-selected; the remaining cells were memory. This clonotype was obtained from a man between 18 and 29 years old in good health. The source material was naive CD4+ T cells sorted from blood. This sample's subset: CD45RA+ positively selected. The J gene is TRBJ2-3, the V gene TRBV6-6, with D uncertain. The CDR3 DNA reads TGTGCCAGCAGTTACGGGCAGGGCACAGATACGCAGTATTTT. This codes for CASSYGQGTDTQYF.